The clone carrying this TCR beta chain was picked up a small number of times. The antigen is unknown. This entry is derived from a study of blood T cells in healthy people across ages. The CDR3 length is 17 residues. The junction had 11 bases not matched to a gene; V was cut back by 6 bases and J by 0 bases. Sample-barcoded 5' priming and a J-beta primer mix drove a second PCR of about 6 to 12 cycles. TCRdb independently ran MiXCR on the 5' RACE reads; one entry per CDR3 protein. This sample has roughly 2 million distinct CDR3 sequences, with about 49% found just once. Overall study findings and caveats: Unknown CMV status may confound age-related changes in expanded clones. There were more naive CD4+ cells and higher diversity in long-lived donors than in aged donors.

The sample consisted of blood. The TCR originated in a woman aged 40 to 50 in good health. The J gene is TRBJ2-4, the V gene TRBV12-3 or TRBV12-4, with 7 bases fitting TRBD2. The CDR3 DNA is TGTGCCAGCAGCCACCACTTGGGGGGGGTAGCCAAAAACATTCAGTACTTC. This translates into CASSHHLGGVAKNIQYF.